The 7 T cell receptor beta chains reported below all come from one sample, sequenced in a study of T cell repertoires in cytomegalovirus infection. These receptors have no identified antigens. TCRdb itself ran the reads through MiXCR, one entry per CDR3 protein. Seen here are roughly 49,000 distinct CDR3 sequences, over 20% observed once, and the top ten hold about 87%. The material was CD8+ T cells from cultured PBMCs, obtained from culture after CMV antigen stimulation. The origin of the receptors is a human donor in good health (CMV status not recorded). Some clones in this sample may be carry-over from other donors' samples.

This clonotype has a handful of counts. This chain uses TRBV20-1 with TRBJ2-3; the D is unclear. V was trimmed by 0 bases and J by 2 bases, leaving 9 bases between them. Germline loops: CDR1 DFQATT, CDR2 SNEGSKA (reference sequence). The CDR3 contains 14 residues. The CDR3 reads CSARDLGYTDTQYF. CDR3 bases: TGCAGTGCTAGAGATTTAGGCTACACAGATACGCAGTATTTT.

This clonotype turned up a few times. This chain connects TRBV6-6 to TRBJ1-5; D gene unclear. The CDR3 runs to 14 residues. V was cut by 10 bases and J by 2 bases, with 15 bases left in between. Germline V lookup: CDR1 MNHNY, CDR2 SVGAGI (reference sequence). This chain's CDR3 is CATINYRGNQPQHF. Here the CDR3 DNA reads TGTGCCACCATTAACTATCGAGGCAATCAGCCCCAGCATTTT.

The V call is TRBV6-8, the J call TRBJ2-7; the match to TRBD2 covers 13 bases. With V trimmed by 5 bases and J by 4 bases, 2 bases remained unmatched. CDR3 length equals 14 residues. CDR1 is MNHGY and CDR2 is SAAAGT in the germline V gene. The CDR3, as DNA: TGTGCCAGCAGTAGACTAGCGGGGGGTTACGAGCAGTACTTC. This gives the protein CASSRLAGGYEQYF.

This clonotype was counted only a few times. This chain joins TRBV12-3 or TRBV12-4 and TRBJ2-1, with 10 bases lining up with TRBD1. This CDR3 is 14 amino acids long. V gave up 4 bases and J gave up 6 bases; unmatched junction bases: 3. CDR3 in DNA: TGTGCCAGCAGTTCCGGACAGGGGGGCAATGAGCAGTTCTTC. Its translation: CASSSGQGGNEQFF.

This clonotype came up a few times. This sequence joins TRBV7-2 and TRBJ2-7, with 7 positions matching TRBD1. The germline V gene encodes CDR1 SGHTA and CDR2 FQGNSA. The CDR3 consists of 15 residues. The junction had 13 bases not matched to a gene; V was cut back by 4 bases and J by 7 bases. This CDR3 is CASSSRQGHSLEQYF. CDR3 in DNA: TGTGCCAGCAGCTCGCGACAGGGCCATTCTCTTGAGCAGTACTTC. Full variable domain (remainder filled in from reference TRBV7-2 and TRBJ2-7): GAGVSQSPSNKVTEKGKDVELRCDPISGHTALYWYRQSLGQGLEFLIYFQGNSAPDKSGLPSDRFSAERTGGSVSTLTIQRTQQEDSAVYLCASSSRQGHSLEQYFGPGTRLTVT.

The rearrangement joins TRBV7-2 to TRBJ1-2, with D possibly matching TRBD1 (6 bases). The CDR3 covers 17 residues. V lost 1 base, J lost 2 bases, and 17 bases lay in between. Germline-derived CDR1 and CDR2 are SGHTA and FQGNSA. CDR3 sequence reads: CASSLGGWGGRNYGYTF. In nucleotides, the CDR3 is TGTGCCAGCAGCTTAGGTGGATGGGGGGGGCGCAACTATGGCTACACCTTC.

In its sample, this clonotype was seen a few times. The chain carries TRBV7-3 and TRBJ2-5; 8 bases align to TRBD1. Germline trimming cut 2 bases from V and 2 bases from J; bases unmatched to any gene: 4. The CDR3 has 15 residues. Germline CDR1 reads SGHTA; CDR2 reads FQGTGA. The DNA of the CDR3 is TGTGCCAGCAGCTTATCAGGGGGCGTTCAAGAGACCCAGTACTTC. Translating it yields CASSLSGGVQETQYF.